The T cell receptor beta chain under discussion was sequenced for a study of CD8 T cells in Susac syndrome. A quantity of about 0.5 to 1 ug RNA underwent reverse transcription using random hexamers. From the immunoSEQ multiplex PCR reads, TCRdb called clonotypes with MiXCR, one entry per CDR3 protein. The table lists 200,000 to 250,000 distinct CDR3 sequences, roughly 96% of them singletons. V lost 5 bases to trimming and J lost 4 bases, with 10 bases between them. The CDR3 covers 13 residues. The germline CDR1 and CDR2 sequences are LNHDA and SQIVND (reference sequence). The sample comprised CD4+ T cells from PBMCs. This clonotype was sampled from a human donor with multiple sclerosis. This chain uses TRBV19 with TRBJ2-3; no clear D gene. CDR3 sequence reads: CASSHAAADTQYF. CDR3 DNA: TGTGCCAGTAGTCACGCCGCAGCAGATACGCAGTATTTT. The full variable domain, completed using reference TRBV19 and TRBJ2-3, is DGGITQSPKYLFRKEGQNVTLSCEQNLNHDAMYWYRQDPGQGLRLIYYSQIVNDFQKGDIAEGYSVSREKKESFPLTVTSAQKNPTAFYLCASSHAAADTQYFGPGTRLTVL.